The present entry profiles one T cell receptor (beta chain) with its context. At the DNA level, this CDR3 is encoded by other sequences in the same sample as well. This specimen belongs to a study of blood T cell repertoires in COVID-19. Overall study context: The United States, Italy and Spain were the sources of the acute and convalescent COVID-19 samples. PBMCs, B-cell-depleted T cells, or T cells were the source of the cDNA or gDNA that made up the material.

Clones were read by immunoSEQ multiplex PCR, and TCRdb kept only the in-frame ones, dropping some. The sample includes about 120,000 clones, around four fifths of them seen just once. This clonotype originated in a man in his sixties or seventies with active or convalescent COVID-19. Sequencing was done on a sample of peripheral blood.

DNA of the CDR3: TGTGCCAGCTCATCTCAGGGAAACACTGAAGCTTTCTTT. It specifies CASSSQGNTEAFF. V and J are TRBV18 and TRBJ1-1; possibly TRBD1 for D (5 bases). CDR3 length: 13 residues. The germline CDR1 and CDR2 sequences are KGHSH and LQKENI. Trimming took off 5 bases at V and 2 bases at J, with 9 bases between the two ends.